The rows below give T cell receptor beta chains drawn from one sample of a study of T cell responses to AZD1222 COVID-19 vaccine. Some clones are missing from TCRdb's copy, which holds only in-frame ones; the method was immunoSEQ multiplex PCR. The repertoire has approximately 120,000 clones, more than 85% of them found once; the top ten carry 4.5%. Sequences were derived from peripheral blood, sampled on day 0 of AZD1222 vaccination. These TCRs come from an adult in good health. CDR3s include the opening cysteine and the closing phenylalanine or tryptophan. D genes are given only for firm matches. The size of a clone is reported for some rows only, either as once, few or many, or as a class for expanded clones.

CASSPSWGNEQYF TGTGCCAGCAGTCCGTCCTGGGGTAACGAGCAGTACTTC TRBV12-3/TRBV12-4 . TRBJ2-7 .
CASSQDTSGNTIYF TGCGCCAGCAGCCAAGACACGAGCGGAAACACCATATATTTT TRBV4-1 . TRBJ1-3 .
CASSPGQNEKLFF TGTGCCAGCTCACCCGGACAGAATGAAAAACTGTTTTTT TRBV18 . TRBJ1-4 .
CASSQGLSGYNYEQYF TGTGCCAGCAGTCAGGGCCTTAGCGGCTATAACTACGAGCAGTACTTC TRBV6-2/TRBV6-3 . TRBJ2-7 .
CASSSGRGLYQPQHF TGTGCCAGCAGCTCTGGCAGGGGCTTGTATCAGCCCCAGCATTTT TRBV7-9 . TRBJ1-5 .
CASRDRVAQPQHF TGTGCCAGCCGGGACAGGGTTGCTCAGCCCCAGCATTTT TRBV6-5 . TRBJ1-5 TRBD1
CASSLVPSGGYTF TGTGCCAGCAGCTTAGTCCCGAGCGGGGGCTACACCTTC TRBV7-9 . TRBJ1-2 .
CASSYVPNTEAFF TGTGCCAGCAGTTACGTACCTAACACTGAAGCTTTCTTT TRBV6-2/TRBV6-3 once TRBJ1-1 .
CASSPGTSGGVETQYF TGTGCCAGCAGTCCCGGGACTAGCGGGGGAGTGGAGACCCAGTACTTC TRBV6-4 few TRBJ2-5 TRBD2
CASSLTVLPEKLFF TGTGCCAGCAGCTTGACAGTTCTGCCCGAAAAACTGTTTTTT TRBV6-2/TRBV6-3 . TRBJ1-4 .
CAWSVLGTGGYTF TGTGCCTGGAGTGTTTTAGGGACTGGTGGCTACACCTTC TRBV30 . TRBJ1-2 .
CASRTGVSYEQYF TGTGCCAGCCGGACGGGGGTCTCCTACGAGCAGTACTTC TRBV6-5 . TRBJ2-7 .
CASSLSSGGGTEAFF TGTGCCAGCAGTTTAAGTTCTGGGGGAGGTACTGAAGCTTTCTTT TRBV27 . TRBJ1-1 .
CASSQMNTEAFF TGTGCCAGCAGCCAGATGAACACTGAAGCTTTCTTT TRBV3-1/TRBV3-2 . TRBJ1-1 .
CASSFSVSPYGYTF TGTGCCAGCAGTTTTTCCGTGAGTCCCTATGGCTACACCTTC TRBV28 . TRBJ1-2 .
CASSLRASGGLSYEQYF TGTGCCAGCAGTTTAAGGGCTAGCGGGGGCCTCTCCTACGAGCAGTACTTC TRBV27 . TRBJ2-7 TRBD2
CASSLLGAQETQYF TGCGCCAGCAGCTTGCTGGGAGCGCAAGAGACCCAGTACTTC TRBV5-1 . TRBJ2-5 .
CASTVSGTGYTF TGTGCCAGCACAGTATCGGGGACTGGCTACACCTTC TRBV12-3/TRBV12-4 . TRBJ1-2 .
CASSLQVPKGNTIYF TGTGCCAGCAGCCTTCAGGTTCCGAAAGGAAACACCATATATTTT TRBV16 . TRBJ1-3 .
CASREYLGVQPQHF TGTGCCAGCAGAGAGTACCTGGGGGTTCAGCCCCAGCATTTT TRBV6-5 . TRBJ1-5 .
CASSLSFGRGQETQYF TGTGCCAGCAGCTTAAGCTTCGGACGAGGGCAAGAGACCCAGTACTTC TRBV7-3 . TRBJ2-5 .
CASSQARSLSGNTIYF TGTGCCAGCAGCCAGGCCCGCAGCCTCTCTGGAAACACCATATATTTT TRBV3-1/TRBV3-2 . TRBJ1-3 .
CASSHRAYEQYF TGTGCCAGCAGTCACAGAGCCTACGAGCAGTACTTC TRBV2 . TRBJ2-7 .
CSVWSGQATYEQYF TGCAGCGTTTGGTCGGGACAGGCAACCTACGAGCAGTACTTC TRBV29-1 . TRBJ2-7 TRBD1
CASRGQGAQIYEQYF TGTGCCAGCAGGGGACAGGGGGCGCAAATTTACGAGCAGTACTTT TRBV3-1/TRBV3-2 . TRBJ2-7 TRBD1
CASSLLGSGNTIYF TGTGCCAGCAGTTTACTGGGCTCTGGAAACACCATATATTTT TRBV6-5 . TRBJ1-3 .
CASGLGTGIYYGYTF TGTGCTAGTGGTTTGGGGACAGGGATATACTATGGCTACACCTTC TRBV12-5 . TRBJ1-2 TRBD1
CASSLGGAAHNEQFF TGTGCCAGCAGCTTGGGTGGGGCAGCCCACAATGAGCAGTTCTTC TRBV5-6 . TRBJ2-1 .
CASSFWQANTQYF TGTGCCAGCAGCTTTTGGCAAGCGAATACGCAGTATTTT TRBV7-2 . TRBJ2-3 .
CASSEWGGSYNSPLHF TGTGCCAGCAGTGAATGGGGGGGCTCCTATAATTCACCCCTCCACTTT TRBV2 . TRBJ1-6 .
CASSSTPGQTRVYEQYF TGTGCCAGCAGCTCCACGCCGGGACAAACCCGGGTATACGAGCAGTACTTC TRBV7-9 . TRBJ2-7 .
CASSLLQGEPNYGYTF TGTGCCAGCTCACTACTACAGGGGGAGCCTAACTATGGCTACACCTTC TRBV18 once TRBJ1-2 TRBD1
CASSQGGVRGLYF TGTGCCAGCAGCCAGGGAGGAGTTCGAGGTTTGTACTTC TRBV27 once TRBJ2-7 .
CASSPNGWVNNSPLHF TGTGCCAGCAGCCCGAACGGGTGGGTTAATAATTCACCCCTCCACTTT TRBV5-6 . TRBJ1-6 .
CASSLDGLVSNQPQHF TGCGCCAGCAGCTTGGATGGTCTTGTTAGCAATCAGCCCCAGCATTTT TRBV5-1 . TRBJ1-5 .